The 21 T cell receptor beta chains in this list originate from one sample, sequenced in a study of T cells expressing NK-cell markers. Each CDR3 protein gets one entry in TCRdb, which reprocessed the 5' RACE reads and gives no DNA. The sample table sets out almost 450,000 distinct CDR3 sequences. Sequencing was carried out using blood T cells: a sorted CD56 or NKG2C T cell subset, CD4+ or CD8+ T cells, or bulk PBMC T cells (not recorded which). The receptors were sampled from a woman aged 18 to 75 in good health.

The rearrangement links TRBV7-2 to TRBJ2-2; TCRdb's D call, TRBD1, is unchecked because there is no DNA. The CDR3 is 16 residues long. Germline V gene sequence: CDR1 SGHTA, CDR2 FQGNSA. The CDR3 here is CASSLVRTAYTGELFF.

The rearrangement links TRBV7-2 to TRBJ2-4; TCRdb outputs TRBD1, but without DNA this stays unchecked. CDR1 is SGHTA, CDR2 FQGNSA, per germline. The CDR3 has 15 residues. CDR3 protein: CASSPQGLAKNIQYF.

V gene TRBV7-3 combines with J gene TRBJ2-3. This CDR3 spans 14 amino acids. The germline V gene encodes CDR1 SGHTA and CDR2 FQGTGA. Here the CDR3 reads CASSLTWGSDTQYF.

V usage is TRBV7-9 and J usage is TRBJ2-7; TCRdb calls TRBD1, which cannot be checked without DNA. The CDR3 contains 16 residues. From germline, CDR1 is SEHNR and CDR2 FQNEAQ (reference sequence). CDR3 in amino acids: CASSSPGAPLSYEQYF.

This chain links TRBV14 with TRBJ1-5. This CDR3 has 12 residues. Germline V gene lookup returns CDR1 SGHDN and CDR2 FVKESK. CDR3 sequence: CASSQGSQPQHF.

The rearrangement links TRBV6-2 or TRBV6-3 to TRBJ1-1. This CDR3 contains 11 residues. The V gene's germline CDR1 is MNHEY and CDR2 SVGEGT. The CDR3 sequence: CASRWGPEAFF.

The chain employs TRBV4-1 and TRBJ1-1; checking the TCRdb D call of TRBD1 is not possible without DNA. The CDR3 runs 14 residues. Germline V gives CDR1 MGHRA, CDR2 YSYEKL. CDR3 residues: CASSQPGQGTEAFF.

CDR3 amino acids: CASSLAEGGNQPQHF. The V gene is TRBV7-9, the J gene TRBJ1-5. Germline CDR1 reads SEHNR; CDR2 reads FQNEAQ (reference sequence). The CDR3 contains 15 residues.

CDR3 in amino acids: CASSRTEQETQYF. This chain connects TRBV18 to TRBJ2-5; TCRdb indicates TRBD1, and absent DNA this call remains unverified. The CDR3 loop spans 13 amino acids. The germline CDR1 and CDR2 sequences are KGHSH and LQKENI.

The CDR3 region is CASSLGSSGGSPLHF. The rearrangement uses TRBV11-2 and TRBJ1-6. This CDR3 is built from 15 residues. Germline CDR1 is SGHAT and CDR2 is FQNNGV.

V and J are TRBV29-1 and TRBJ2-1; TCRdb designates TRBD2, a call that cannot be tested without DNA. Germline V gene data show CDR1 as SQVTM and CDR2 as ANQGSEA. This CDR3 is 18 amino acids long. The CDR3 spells CSVEGDSSGRGSYNEQFF.

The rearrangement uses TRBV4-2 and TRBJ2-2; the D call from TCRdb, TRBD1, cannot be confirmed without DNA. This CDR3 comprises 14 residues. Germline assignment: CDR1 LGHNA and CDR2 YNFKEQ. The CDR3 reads CASTTGGGDGELFF.

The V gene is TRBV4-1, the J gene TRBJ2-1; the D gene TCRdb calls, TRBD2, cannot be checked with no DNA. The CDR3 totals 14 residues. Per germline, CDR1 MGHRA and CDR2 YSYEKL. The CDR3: CASSQAALFNEQFF.

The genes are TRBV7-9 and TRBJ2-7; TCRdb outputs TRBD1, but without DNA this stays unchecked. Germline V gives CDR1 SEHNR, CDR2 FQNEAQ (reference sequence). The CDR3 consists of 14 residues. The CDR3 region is CASSTGGASYEQYF.

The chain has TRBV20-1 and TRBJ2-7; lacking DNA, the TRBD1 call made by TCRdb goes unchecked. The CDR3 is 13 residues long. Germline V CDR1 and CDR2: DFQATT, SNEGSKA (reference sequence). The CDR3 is CSARGTVSYEQYF.

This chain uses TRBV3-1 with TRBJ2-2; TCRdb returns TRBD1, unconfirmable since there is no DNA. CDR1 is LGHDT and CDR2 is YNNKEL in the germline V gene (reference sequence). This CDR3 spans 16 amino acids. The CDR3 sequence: CASSHPTGLLTGELFF.

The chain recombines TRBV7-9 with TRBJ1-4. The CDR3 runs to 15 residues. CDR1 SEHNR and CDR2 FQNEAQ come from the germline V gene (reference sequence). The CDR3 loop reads CASSLGAQPNEKLFF.

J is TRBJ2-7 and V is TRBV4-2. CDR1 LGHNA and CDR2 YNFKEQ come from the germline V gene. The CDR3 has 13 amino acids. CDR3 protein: CASSQRNSYEQYF.

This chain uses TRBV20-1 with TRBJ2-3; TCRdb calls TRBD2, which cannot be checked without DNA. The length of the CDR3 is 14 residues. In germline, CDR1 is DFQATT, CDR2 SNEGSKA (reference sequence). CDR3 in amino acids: CSARASRATDTQYF.

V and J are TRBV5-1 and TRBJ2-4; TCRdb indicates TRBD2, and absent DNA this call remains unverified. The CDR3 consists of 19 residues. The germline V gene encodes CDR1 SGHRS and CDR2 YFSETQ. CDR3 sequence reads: CASSPRTSGKITIPNIQYF.

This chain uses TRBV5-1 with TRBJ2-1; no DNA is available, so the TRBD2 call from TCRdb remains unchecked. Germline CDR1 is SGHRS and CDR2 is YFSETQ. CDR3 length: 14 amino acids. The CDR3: CASTVLAGADEQSF. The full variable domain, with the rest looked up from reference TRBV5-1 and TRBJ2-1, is KAGVTQTPRYLIKTRGQQVTLSCSPISGHRSVSWYQQTPGQGLQFLFEYFSETQRNKGNFPGRFSGRQFSNSRSEMNVSTLELGDSALYLCASTVLAGADEQSFGPGTRLTVL.